The 2 T cell receptor beta chains listed next were all sequenced from one sample in a study of T cell changes during pregnancy in multiple sclerosis (dated by TCRdb to about 2019). Library preparation used the immunoSEQ multiplex PCR assay. This is the immuneACCESS table as TCRdb keeps it, with only in-frame sequences that have V and J called. A part of the clones is gone; compared with another copy, unresolved V genes explain less than half, and the rest is unexplained. The sample table records about 41,000 clones; roughly 88% of these occur just once. Jointly, the top ten make up 9% to 10% of the sample. Here the sequenced sample was CD8+ T cells from peripheral blood mononuclear cells, taken in the first trimester of pregnancy. The receptor set was obtained from a female donor with multiple sclerosis, enrolled in a pregnancy study.

The chain employs TRBV6-5 and TRBJ2-6, with D unresolved. The CDR3 spans 13 residues. Trimming pared 4 bases from V and 1 base from J, leaving 2 bases between. CDR1 MNHEY and CDR2 SVGAGI come from the germline V gene. CDR3 residues: CASSSSGANVLTF. The CDR3 region has the DNA TGTGCCAGCAGTTCATCTGGGGCCAACGTCCTGACTTTC.

The chain carries TRBV7-2 and TRBJ2-7; D call uncertain. Trimming took off 6 bases at V and 2 bases at J, with 8 bases between the two ends. Per the germline V gene, CDR1 is SGHTA and CDR2 is FQGNSA. This CDR3 comprises 12 residues. CDR3 protein: CASSTFTYEQYF. CDR3 nucleotide sequence: TGTGCCAGCAGTACTTTTACCTACGAGCAGTACTTC.